These 19 T cell receptor beta chains were all obtained from the same sample, sequenced in a study of cytomegalovirus exposure and HLA in healthy donors. The PCR had 60 Vbeta and 13 Jbeta primers. Produced via immunoSEQ multiplex PCR; TCRdb's table is partial and in-frame only. The sample lists 85,000 to 100,000 clones, about 85% seen once, with 3% to 4% in the top ten. Specimen: PBMCs. Source of these receptors: a female donor in good health and CMV-seropositive.

V gene TRBV5-6 combines with J gene TRBJ1-4, with 7 bases matching TRBD1. The CDR3 covers 15 residues. The germline gives CDR1 SGHDT, CDR2 YYEEEE. The V gene end was trimmed by 4 bases and the J gene end by 6 bases; junction bases not matched to a gene: 9. The CDR3 is CASSVMTGLDEKLFF. The DNA for the CDR3 is TGTGCCAGCAGCGTTATGACAGGGTTAGATGAAAAACTGTTTTTT.

This chain connects TRBV4-2 to TRBJ2-3; 14 bases align to TRBD2. Losses at the gene ends were 2 bases for V and 2 bases for J; bases not matched to a gene: 6. The CDR3 covers 18 residues. In germline, CDR1 is LGHNA, CDR2 YNFKEQ. DNA of the CDR3: TGTGCCAGCAGCCAACAGCGACTAGCGGGGGGGTCCACAGATACGCAGTATTTT. Protein product: CASSQQRLAGGSTDTQYF.

The chain joins TRBV27 to TRBJ1-6, with 9 bases that match TRBD1. V shed 5 bases and J 8 bases; nucleotides not matched to a gene: 16. The CDR3 length is 18 residues. CDR1 and CDR2 from the germline V gene are MNHEY and SMNVEV (reference sequence). The chain's CDR3 is CASSTLGPGQGIYSPLHF. The CDR3 region has the DNA TGTGCCAGCAGTACCCTTGGGCCGGGACAGGGTATTTATTCACCCCTCCACTTT.

V and J are TRBV13 and TRBJ2-3, with a tentative D call TRBD1 (6 bases). CDR3 size: 13 residues. The ends were cut back, 2 bases at V and 5 bases at J, with 8 bases in the middle. The germline gives CDR1 PRHDT, CDR2 FYEKMQ (reference sequence). CDR3: CASSLTGRDTQYF. The CDR3 DNA is TGTGCCAGCAGCTTAACAGGGCGAGATACGCAGTATTTT.

This clone was found once. This chain joins TRBV4-2 and TRBJ2-3; D is unresolved. The CDR3 is made up of 15 amino acids. Germline V gives CDR1 LGHNA, CDR2 YNFKEQ. V dropped 3 bases and J dropped 2 bases, with 12 bases sitting between them. The CDR3 nucleotides read TGTGCCAGCAGCCATAACGAGGAAACCACAGATACGCAGTATTTT. Amino acids: CASSHNEETTDTQYF.

V usage is TRBV28 and J usage is TRBJ2-5, with D perhaps TRBD2 (6 bases). Deletions cut 2 bases from V and 5 bases from J, with 24 bases between. CDR1 is MDHEN and CDR2 is SYDVKM in the germline V gene. The CDR3 contains 18 residues. The CDR3 reads CASSLPLPGGGGTETQYF. The CDR3, as DNA: TGTGCCAGCAGTTTACCCCTCCCCGGGGGAGGAGGGACCGAGACCCAGTACTTC.

With respect to this clone: At one of its ends the junction is not consistent with the germline gene, which may arise from a read error. The chain uses TRBV13 and TRBJ1-6; TRBD1 might be the D (5 bases). CDR3 length: 15 residues. The germline CDR1 and CDR2 sequences are PRHDT and FYEKMQ (reference sequence). The CDR3 spells CPSSLDGGLNSPLHF. In DNA, the CDR3 is TGTCCCAGCAGCTTAGACGGGGGTCTTAATTCACCCCTCCACTTT.

This clone was seen just once. At one of its ends the junction is not consistent with the germline gene, which may arise from a read error. V is TRBV19 and J is TRBJ1-4; 11 nucleotides align to TRBD1. Per germline, CDR1 LNHDA and CDR2 SQIVND (reference sequence). This CDR3 comprises 16 residues. This CDR3 reads CARSRRTGGLGEKLFF. CDR3 DNA sequence: TGTGCCCGTAGTAGGCGGACAGGGGGCCTCGGTGAAAAACTGTTTTTT.

V is TRBV9 and J is TRBJ2-2; D is uncertain. V was clipped by 3 bases and J by 6 bases, with 15 bases between them. The CDR3 spans 15 residues. CDR1 is SGDLS and CDR2 is YYNGEE in the germline V gene. In DNA, the CDR3 is TGTGCCAGCAGCGCCCCAGGCTATTTCCCCGGGGAGCTGTTTTTT. It specifies CASSAPGYFPGELFF.

This clone was seen just once. The chain links TRBV29-1 to TRBJ2-1; D might be TRBD1 (5 bases). Trimming took off 4 bases at V and 4 bases at J, with 14 bases between the two ends. The length of the CDR3 is 14 residues. Germline loops: CDR1 SQVTM, CDR2 ANQGSEA. In DNA, the CDR3 is TGCAGCGTTGGGGGCGGACGGAGTTACAATGAGCAGTTCTTC. Translated, it gives CSVGGGRSYNEQFF.

This clone showed up just a few times. The V gene is TRBV4-1, the J gene TRBJ2-5; TRBD1 might be the D (6 bases). This CDR3 has 15 residues. CDR1 and CDR2 from the germline V gene are MGHRA and YSYEKL. The V end lost 0 bases, the J end lost 2 bases, and 10 bases lay between the germline ends. CDR3 amino acids: CASSQDGTGQETQYF. As DNA, the CDR3 is TGCGCCAGCAGCCAAGATGGTACAGGGCAAGAGACCCAGTACTTC.

To note about this clone: Sequence at one end of the junction differs from germline and may be a read error. V is TRBV7-9 and J is TRBJ1-2; no firm D call. CDR1 SEHNR and CDR2 FQNEAQ come from the germline V gene (reference sequence). The CDR3 runs 17 residues. The CDR3 nucleotides read TGTTCCAGCAGCTTAGGGCGGGAGGCAGGTGGACTCGATGGCTACACCTTC. This gives the protein CSSSLGREAGGLDGYTF.

The V gene is TRBV7-6, the J gene TRBJ2-5; 12 nucleotides align to TRBD2. This CDR3 is built from 15 residues. CDR1 and CDR2 (germline): SGHVS, FNYEAQ. The V segment lost 4 bases and the J segment 2 bases; nucleotides outside the gene matches: 2. CDR3 sequence: CASSYLAGGQETQYF. Written as DNA, the CDR3 is TGTGCCAGCAGCTACCTAGCGGGGGGGCAAGAGACCCAGTACTTC.

CDR3 loop: CASSLGANEQFF. The CDR3 DNA reads TGTGCCAGCAGCTTAGGGGCTAATGAGCAGTTCTTC. The chain carries TRBV5-8 and TRBJ2-1; D is possibly TRBD1 (5 bases). With 2 bases removed from V and 7 bases from J, the gap between germline ends came to 7 bases. Germline lookup yields CDR1 SGHTS and CDR2 YDEGEE. There are 12 residues in the CDR3.

This clone has just one count. This chain joins TRBV11-3 and TRBJ2-1; D is uncertain. Germline CDR1 and CDR2: SGHNT and YENEEA. V lost 5 bases to trimming and J lost 4 bases, with 12 bases between them. The CDR3 totals 14 residues. CDR3 sequence (DNA): TGTGCCAGCAGCCTAAGGAGTGAGTACAATGAGCAGTTCTTC. This sequence encodes CASSLRSEYNEQFF.

The chain recombines TRBV4-1 with TRBJ1-3, with a possible D match to TRBD1 (5 bases). Per the germline V gene, CDR1 is MGHRA and CDR2 is YSYEKL. CDR3 length equals 15 residues. With 0 bases removed from V and 2 bases from J, the gap between germline ends came to 8 bases. CDR3: CASSQDRTPGNTIYF. In DNA, the CDR3 is TGCGCCAGCAGCCAAGATCGGACACCTGGAAACACCATATATTTT.

The J gene is TRBJ2-7, the V gene TRBV28; 9 bases line up with TRBD2. The CDR3 covers 19 residues. V was clipped by 1 base and J by 5 bases; unmatched bases: 18. CDR1 is MDHEN and CDR2 is SYDVKM in the germline V gene. CDR3: CASSLLSTSGSSPLDEQYF. CDR3 nucleotides: TGTGCCAGCAGTTTATTATCGACTAGCGGCTCCTCGCCGTTGGACGAGCAGTACTTC.

This clone was observed a handful of times. J is TRBJ1-2 and V is TRBV28; TRBD1 is a possible D gene (6 bases). The CDR3 extends over 14 amino acids. Germline values: CDR1 MDHEN, CDR2 SYDVKM. Trimming pared 4 bases from V and 4 bases from J, leaving 13 bases between. CDR3 in DNA: TGTGCCAGCAGTTCCCACAGGGTCTTCTATGGCTACACCTTC. Its translation: CASSSHRVFYGYTF.

This clone was picked up one time. The rearrangement links TRBV5-5 to TRBJ1-2; D is unresolved. Per germline, CDR1 SGHKS and CDR2 YYEKEE (reference sequence). The CDR3 consists of 16 residues. Deletions cut 4 bases from V and 0 bases from J, with 16 bases between. The CDR3 region is CASSPRVLIANYGYTF. The DNA of the CDR3 is TGTGCCAGCAGCCCACGTGTACTCATAGCTAACTATGGCTACACCTTC.